Listed below are T cell receptor beta chains from one sample, sequenced in a study of blood T cell repertoires in COVID-19. Clones were sequenced by immunoSEQ multiplex PCR, and TCRdb holds only the in-frame ones, with some missing. The sample records 60,000 to 70,000 clones, about 90% being singletons. Specimen: peripheral blood. The receptor set was obtained from a woman older than 75 with active COVID-19. Both conserved end residues are part of each CDR3. D genes are given only for firm matches. Clone size is stated in some rows and not others, as once, few, many or a class when expanded.

d_call,j_call,clone_size,v_call,cdr3_nt,cdr3_aa
TRBD2,TRBJ2-1,-,TRBV7-3,TGTGCCAGCAGCGGGTCGGGACTAGCGGGGGGTAAGAGCTCCTACAATGAGCAGTTCTTC,CASSGSGLAGGKSSYNEQFF
-,TRBJ1-6,-,TRBV5-1,TGCGCCAGCAGTTTAACAGGGCCATGGAATTCACCCCTCCACTTT,CASSLTGPWNSPLHF
TRBD1,TRBJ1-2,-,TRBV2,TGTGCCAGCAGTGAAACAGGGGAGTATGGCTACACCTTC,CASSETGEYGYTF
TRBD1,TRBJ2-7,-,TRBV7-9,TGTGCCAGCAGCAAAATCTCCGGGACAGGTGGCTACGAGCAGTACTTC,CASSKISGTGGYEQYF
-,TRBJ2-3,once,TRBV24-1,TGTGCCACCAGTGATCCTTCCCCGGGCACAGATACGCAGTATTTT,CATSDPSPGTDTQYF
TRBD2,TRBJ2-3,-,TRBV6-4,TGTGCCAGCTCTGCGGGGGGCACAGATACGCAGTATTTT,CASSAGGTDTQYF
-,TRBJ1-2,-,TRBV28,TGTGCCAGCAGTTTAGGGGGGGATGGCTACACCTTC,CASSLGGDGYTF
-,TRBJ2-3,-,TRBV24-1,TGTGCCACCAGTGCCGCCCCGGCAGGGACAGATACGCAGTATTTT,CATSAAPAGTDTQYF
-,TRBJ1-5,-,TRBV19,TGTGCCAGTAGTCGTGGGGAGGATCAGCCCCAGCATTTT,CASSRGEDQPQHF
-,TRBJ1-2,few,TRBV7-9,TGTGCCAGCAGCCCAGTAGGGGTGGTTGGCTACACCTTC,CASSPVGVVGYTF
-,TRBJ1-6,few,TRBV28,TGTGCCAGCAGTTTAAGCTGGAATTCACCCCTCCACTTT,CASSLSWNSPLHF
TRBD2,TRBJ2-5,once,TRBV7-9,TGTGCCAGCAGCTTTAGCGGGGGGGCCGGGGAGACCCAGTACTTC,CASSFSGGAGETQYF
TRBD1,TRBJ2-1,-,TRBV5-1,TGCGCCAGCAGCTTGGGACAGGGGCTTTCTGGGAATGAGCAGTTCTTC,CASSLGQGLSGNEQFF
-,TRBJ2-6,-,TRBV28,TGTGCCAGCAGTGAGTACCGGGATTTCCTCTACACCGGGTCTGGGGCCAACGTCCTGACTTTC,CASSEYRDFLYTGSGANVLTF
TRBD2,TRBJ2-2,-,TRBV19,TGTGCCAGTACCGTAGCGGGGGGACGTGCCGGGGAGCTGTTTTTT,CASTVAGGRAGELFF
TRBD1,TRBJ1-2,-,TRBV18,TGTGCCAGCTCTACCGACAGGGCTAACTATGGCTACACCTTC,CASSTDRANYGYTF
TRBD2,TRBJ2-1,-,TRBV5-1,TGCGCCAGCAGCTCAGGACTAGGGACCTACAATGAGCAGTTCTTC,CASSSGLGTYNEQFF
-,TRBJ1-5,-,TRBV5-1,TGCGCCAGCAGCCCCGATGACAGCTCGCCCCAGCATTTT,CASSPDDSSPQHF